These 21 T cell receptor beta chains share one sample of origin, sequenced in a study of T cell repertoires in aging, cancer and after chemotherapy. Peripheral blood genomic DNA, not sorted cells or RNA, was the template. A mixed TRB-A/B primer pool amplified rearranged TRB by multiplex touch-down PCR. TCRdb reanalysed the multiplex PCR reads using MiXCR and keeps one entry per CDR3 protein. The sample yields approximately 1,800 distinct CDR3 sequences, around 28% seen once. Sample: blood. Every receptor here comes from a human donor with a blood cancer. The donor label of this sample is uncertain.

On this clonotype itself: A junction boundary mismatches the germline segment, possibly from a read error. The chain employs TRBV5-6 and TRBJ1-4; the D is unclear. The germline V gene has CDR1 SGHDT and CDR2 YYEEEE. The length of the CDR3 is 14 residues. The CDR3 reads CASSSGRGNEKLFF. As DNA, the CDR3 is TGCGCCAGCAGCTCAGGACGGGGTAATGAAAAACTGTTTTTT. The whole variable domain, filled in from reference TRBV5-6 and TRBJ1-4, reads DAGVTQSPTHLIKTRGQQVTLRCSPKSGHDTVSWYQQALGQGPQFIFQYYEEEERQRGNFPDRFSGHQFPNYSSELNVNALLLGDSALYLCASSSGRGNEKLFFGSGTQLSVL.

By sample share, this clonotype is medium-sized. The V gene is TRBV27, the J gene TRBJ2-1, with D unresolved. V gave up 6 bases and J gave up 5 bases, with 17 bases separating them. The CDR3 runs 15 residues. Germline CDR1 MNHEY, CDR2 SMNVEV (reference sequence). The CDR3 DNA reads TGTGCCAGCAGCCGAGATGGAGCCACGCACAATGAGCAGTTCTTC. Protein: CASSRDGATHNEQFF.

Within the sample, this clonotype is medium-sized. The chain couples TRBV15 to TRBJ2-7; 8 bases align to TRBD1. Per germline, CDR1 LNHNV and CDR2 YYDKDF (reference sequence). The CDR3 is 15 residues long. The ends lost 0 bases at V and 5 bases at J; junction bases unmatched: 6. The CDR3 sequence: CATSREGTGQDEQYF. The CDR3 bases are TGTGCCACCAGCAGAGAAGGAACGGGACAGGACGAGCAGTACTTC.

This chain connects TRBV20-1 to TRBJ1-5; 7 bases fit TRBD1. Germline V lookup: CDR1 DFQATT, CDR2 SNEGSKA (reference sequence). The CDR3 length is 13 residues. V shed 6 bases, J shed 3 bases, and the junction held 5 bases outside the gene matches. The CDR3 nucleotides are TGCAGTGCCCTAGGACAGGCCAATCAGCCCCAGCATTTT. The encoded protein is CSALGQANQPQHF.

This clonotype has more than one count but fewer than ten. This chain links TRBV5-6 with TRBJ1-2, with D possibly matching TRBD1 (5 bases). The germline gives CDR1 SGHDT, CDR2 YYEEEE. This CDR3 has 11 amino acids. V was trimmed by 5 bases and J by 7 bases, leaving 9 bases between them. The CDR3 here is CASSFGAGYTF. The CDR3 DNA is TGTGCCAGCAGTTTTGGGGCTGGCTACACCTTC.

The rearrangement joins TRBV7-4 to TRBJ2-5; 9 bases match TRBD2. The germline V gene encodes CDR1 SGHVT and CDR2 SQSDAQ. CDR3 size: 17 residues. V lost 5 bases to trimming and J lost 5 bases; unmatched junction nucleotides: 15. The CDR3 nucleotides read TGTGCCAGCAGCAGCAAGTTTAGCCTAGCGGGGTTTGAGACCCAGTACTTC. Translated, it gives CASSSKFSLAGFETQYF.

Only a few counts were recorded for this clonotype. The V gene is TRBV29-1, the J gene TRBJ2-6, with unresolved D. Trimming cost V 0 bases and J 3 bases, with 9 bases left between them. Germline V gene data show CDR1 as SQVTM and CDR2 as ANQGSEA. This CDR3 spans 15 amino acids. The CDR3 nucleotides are TGCAGCGTTGAAGATCAAGGGCTTGGGGCCAACGTCCTGACTTTC. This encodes CSVEDQGLGANVLTF. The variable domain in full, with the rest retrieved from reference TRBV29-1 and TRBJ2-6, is SAVISQKPSRDICQRGTSLTIQCQVDSQVTMMFWYRQQPGQSLTLIATANQGSEATYESGFVIDKFPISRPNLTFSTLTVSNMSPEDSSIYLCSVEDQGLGANVLTFGAGSRLTVL.

CDR3: CASSPILARNTDTQYF. The DNA for the CDR3 is TGTGCCAGCAGCCCGATACTAGCGCGTAACACAGATACGCAGTATTTT. The V gene is TRBV14, the J gene TRBJ2-3; 7 nucleotides match TRBD2. This CDR3 spans 16 amino acids. V shed 4 bases and J 2 bases; nucleotides not matched to a gene: 9. The V gene's germline CDR1 is SGHDN and CDR2 FVKESK. The whole variable domain, remainder taken from reference TRBV14 and TRBJ2-3, is EAGVTQFPSHSVIEKGQTVTLRCDPISGHDNLYWYRRVMGKEIKFLLHFVKESKQDESGMPNNRFLAERTGGTYSTLKVQPAELEDSGVYFCASSPILARNTDTQYFGPGTRLTVL.

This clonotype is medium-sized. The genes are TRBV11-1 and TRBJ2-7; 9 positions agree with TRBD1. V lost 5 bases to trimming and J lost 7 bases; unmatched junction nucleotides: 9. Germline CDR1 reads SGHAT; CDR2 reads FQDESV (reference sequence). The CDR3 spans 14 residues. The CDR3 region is CASSPRDRGGEQYF. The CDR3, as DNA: TGTGCCAGCAGCCCCAGAGACAGGGGGGGAGAGCAGTACTTC.

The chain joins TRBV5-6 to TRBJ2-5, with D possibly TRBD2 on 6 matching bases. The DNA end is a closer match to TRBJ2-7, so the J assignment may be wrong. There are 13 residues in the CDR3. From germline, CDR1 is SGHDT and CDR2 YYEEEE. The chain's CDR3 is CASTRLGGYEQYF. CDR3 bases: TGTGCCAGCACCCGGTTGGGGGGCTACGAGCAGTACTTC.

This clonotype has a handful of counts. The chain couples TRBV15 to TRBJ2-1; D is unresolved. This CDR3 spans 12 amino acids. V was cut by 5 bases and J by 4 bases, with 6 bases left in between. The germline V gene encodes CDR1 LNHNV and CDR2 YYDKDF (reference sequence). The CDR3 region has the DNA TGTGCCACCAGCCGCGGTTACAATGAGCAGTTCTTC. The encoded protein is CATSRGYNEQFF.

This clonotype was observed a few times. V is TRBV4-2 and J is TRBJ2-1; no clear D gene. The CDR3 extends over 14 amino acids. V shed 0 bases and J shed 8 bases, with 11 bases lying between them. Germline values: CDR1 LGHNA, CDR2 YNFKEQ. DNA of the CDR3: TGTGCCAGCAGCCAAGAGGTCCAGCTCTATGAGCAGTTCTTC. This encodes CASSQEVQLYEQFF.

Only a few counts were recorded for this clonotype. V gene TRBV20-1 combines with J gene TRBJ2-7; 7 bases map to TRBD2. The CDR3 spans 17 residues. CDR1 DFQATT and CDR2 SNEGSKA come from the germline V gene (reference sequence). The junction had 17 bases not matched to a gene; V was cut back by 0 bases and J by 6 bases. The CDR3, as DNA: TGCAGTGCTAGAGATAACGACGTCGGGGGGATGTCGAGCGAGCAGTACTTC. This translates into CSARDNDVGGMSSEQYF.

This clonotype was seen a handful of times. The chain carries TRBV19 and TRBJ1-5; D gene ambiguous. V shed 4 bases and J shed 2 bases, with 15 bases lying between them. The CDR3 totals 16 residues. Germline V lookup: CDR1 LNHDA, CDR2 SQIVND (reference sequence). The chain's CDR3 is CASSTQKERGNQPQHF. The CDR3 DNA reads TGTGCCAGTAGTACCCAAAAGGAAAGGGGCAATCAGCCCCAGCATTTT. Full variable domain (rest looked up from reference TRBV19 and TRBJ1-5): DGGITQSPKYLFRKEGQNVTLSCEQNLNHDAMYWYRQDPGQGLRLIYYSQIVNDFQKGDIAEGYSVSREKKESFPLTVTSAQKNPTAFYLCASSTQKERGNQPQHFGDGTRLSIL.

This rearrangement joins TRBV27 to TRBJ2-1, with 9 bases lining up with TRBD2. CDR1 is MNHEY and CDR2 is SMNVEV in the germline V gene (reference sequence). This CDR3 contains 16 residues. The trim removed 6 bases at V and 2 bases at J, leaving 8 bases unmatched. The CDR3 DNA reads TGTGCCAGCAGCCGGGGGGCTAGCGGGACCTACAATGAGCAGTTCTTC. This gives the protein CASSRGASGTYNEQFF.

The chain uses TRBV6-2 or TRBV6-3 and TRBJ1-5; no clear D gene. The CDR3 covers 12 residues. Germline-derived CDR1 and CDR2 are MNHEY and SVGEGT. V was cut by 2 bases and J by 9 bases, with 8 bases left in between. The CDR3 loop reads CASSYPLGPQHF. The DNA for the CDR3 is TGTGCCAGCAGTTACCCGCTCGGGCCCCAGCATTTT.

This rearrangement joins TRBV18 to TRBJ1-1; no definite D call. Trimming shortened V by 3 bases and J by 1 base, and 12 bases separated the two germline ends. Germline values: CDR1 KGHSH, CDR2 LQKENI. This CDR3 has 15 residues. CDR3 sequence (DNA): TGTGCCAGCTCACCCCTGACGACAAAGAACACTGAAGCTTTCTTT. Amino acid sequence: CASSPLTTKNTEAFF.

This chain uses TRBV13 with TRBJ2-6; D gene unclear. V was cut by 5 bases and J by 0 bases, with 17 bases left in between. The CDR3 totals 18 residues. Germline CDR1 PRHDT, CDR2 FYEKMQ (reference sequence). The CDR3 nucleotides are TGTGCCAGCAGCCTCCGGGCCCCCCGGAGCTCTGGGGCCAACGTCCTGACTTTC. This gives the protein CASSLRAPRSSGANVLTF.

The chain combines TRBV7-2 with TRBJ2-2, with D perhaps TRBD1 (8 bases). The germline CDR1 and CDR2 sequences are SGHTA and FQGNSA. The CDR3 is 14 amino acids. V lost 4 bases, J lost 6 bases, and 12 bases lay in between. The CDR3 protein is CASSWTGRAGELFF. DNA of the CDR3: TGTGCCAGCAGCTGGACAGGGAGGGCCGGGGAGCTGTTTTTT.

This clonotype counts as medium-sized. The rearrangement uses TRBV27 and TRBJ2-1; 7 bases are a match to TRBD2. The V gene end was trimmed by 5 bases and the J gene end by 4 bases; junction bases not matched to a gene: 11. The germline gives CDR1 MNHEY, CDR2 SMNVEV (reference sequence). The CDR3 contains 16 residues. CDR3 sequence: CASSPPRPSGYNEQFF. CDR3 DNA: TGTGCCAGCAGTCCGCCCCGCCCTAGCGGATACAATGAGCAGTTCTTC.

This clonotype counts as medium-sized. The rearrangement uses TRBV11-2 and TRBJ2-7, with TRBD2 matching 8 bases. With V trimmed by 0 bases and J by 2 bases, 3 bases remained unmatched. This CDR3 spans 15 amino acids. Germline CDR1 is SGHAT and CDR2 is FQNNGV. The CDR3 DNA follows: TGTGCCAGCAGCTTAGAAAGCGGGAGTACCTACGAGCAGTACTTC. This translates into CASSLESGSTYEQYF.